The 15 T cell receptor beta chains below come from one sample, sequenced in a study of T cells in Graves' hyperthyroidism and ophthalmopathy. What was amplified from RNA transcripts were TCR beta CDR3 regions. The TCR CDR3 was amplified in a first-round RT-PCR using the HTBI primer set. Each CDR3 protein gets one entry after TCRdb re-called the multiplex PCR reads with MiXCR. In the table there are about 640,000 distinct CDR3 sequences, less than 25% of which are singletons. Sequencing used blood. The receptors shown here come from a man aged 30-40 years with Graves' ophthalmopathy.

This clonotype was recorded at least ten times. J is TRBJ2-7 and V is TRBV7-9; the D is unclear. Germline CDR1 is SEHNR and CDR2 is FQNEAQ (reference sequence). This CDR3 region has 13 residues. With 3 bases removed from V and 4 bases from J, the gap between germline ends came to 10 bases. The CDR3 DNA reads TGTGCCAGCAGCTTCGGTATCGCTTACGAGCAGTACTTC. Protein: CASSFGIAYEQYF.

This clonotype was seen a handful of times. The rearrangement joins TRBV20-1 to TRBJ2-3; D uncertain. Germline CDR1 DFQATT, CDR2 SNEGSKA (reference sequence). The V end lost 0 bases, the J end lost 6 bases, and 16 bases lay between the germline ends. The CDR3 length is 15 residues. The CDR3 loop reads CSARDPKSRRDTQYF. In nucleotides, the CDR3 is TGCAGTGCTAGAGATCCTAAAAGCAGGCGGGATACGCAGTATTTT.

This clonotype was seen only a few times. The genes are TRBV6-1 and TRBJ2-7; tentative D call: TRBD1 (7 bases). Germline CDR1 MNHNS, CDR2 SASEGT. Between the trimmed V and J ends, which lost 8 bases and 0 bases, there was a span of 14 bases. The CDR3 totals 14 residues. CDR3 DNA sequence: TGTGCCAGCGGGGAGGACAGGAGCTCCTACGAGCAGTACTTC. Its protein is CASGEDRSSYEQYF.

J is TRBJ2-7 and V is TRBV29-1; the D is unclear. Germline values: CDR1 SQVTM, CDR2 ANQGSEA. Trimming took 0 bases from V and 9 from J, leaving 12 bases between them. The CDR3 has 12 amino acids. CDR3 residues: CSVEDLTLGQYF. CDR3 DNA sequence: TGCAGCGTTGAAGATCTTACTCTAGGGCAGTACTTC.

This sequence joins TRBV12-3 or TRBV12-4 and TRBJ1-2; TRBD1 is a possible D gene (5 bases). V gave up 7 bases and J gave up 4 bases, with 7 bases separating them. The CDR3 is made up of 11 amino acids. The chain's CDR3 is CASTGAYGYTF. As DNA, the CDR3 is TGTGCCAGCACCGGGGCCTATGGCTACACCTTC.

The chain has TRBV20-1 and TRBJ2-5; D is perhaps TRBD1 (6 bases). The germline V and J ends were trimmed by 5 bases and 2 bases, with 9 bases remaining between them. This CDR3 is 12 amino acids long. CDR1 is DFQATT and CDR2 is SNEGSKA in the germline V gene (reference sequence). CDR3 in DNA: TGCAGTGCTGGAGGACAGCAAGAGACCCAGTACTTC. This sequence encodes CSAGGQQETQYF.

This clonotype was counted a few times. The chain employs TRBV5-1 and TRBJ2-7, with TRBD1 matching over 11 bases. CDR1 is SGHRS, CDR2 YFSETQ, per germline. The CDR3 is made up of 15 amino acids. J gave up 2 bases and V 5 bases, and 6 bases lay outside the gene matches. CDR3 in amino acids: CASSQKDRGPYEQYF. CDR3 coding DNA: TGCGCCAGCAGTCAGAAGGACAGGGGGCCCTACGAGCAGTACTTC.

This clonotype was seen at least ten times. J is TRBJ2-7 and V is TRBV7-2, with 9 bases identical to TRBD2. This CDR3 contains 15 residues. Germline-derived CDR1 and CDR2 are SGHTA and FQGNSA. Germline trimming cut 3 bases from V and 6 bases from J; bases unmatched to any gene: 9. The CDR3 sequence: CASSFPSAGGLEQYF. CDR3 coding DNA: TGTGCCAGCAGCTTCCCCTCCGCGGGAGGGCTCGAGCAGTACTTC.

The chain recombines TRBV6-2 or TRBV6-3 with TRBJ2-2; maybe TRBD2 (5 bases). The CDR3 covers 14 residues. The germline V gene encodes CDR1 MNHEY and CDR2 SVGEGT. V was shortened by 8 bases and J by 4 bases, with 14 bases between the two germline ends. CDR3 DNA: TGTGCCAGCGGGTATCTAGCTTTCACCGGGGAGCTGTTTTTT. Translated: CASGYLAFTGELFF.

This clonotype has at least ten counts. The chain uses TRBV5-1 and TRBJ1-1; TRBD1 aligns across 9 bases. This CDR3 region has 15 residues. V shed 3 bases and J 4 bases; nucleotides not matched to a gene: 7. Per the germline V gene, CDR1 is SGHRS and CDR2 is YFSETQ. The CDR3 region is CASSWTGARSTEAFF. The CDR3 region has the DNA TGCGCCAGCAGCTGGACAGGGGCGAGGAGCACTGAAGCTTTCTTT.

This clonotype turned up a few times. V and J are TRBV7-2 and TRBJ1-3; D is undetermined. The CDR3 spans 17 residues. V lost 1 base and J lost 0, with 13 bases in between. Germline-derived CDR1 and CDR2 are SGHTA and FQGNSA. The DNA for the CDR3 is TGTGCCAGCAGCTTAGTGGCGGGGTATTACTCTGGAAACACCATATATTTT. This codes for CASSLVAGYYSGNTIYF.

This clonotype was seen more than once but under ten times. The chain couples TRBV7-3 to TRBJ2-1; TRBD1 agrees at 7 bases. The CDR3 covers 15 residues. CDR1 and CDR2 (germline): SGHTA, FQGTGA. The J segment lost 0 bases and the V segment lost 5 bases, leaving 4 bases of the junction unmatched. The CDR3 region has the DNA TGTGCCAGCAGCGGGACAGTTAGCTCCTACAATGAGCAGTTCTTC. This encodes CASSGTVSSYNEQFF.

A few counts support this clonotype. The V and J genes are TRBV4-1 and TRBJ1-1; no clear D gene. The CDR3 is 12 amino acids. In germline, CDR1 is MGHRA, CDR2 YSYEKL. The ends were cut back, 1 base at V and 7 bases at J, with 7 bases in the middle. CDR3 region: CASSQAGSEAFF. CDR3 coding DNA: TGCGCCAGCAGCCAAGCTGGTAGTGAAGCTTTCTTT.

CDR3 sequence: CSAPRRATSTDTQYF. The CDR3 bases are TGCAGTGCCCCTCGGCGGGCAACTAGCACAGATACGCAGTATTTT. V gene TRBV20-1 combines with J gene TRBJ2-3; D might be TRBD2 (5 bases). The germline V gene encodes CDR1 DFQATT and CDR2 SNEGSKA (reference sequence). The CDR3 consists of 15 residues. V was clipped by 6 bases and J by 0 bases, with 16 bases between them.

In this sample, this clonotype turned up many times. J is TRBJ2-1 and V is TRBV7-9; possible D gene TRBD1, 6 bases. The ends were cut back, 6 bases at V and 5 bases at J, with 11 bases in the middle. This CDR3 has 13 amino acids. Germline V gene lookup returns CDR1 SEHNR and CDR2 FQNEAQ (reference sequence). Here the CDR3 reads CASSLTGDNEQFF. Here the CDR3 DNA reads TGTGCCAGCAGTCTGACAGGTGACAATGAGCAGTTCTTC.